This is a list of T cell receptor beta chains from one sample in a study of molecular identifiers for immune sequencing clone quantification. MiXCR was run by TCRdb on the PCR reads, yielding one entry per CDR3 protein. The sample lists hundreds of thousands of distinct CDR3 sequences, 25% occurring once. Sequenced material: naive CD8+ T cells from blood, with Jurkat cell RNA spiked in. Every receptor here comes from a human donor in good health. Some libraries in this study had Jurkat cell RNA spiked in. Each CDR3 is given with its conserved first and last residue.

TRBV5-3	TRBJ2-7	CASSLSGAKVSEQYF
TRBV12-3/TRBV12-4	TRBJ2-7	CASSFIGRYEQYF
TRBV20-1	TRBJ2-7	CSARTSRSYEQYF
TRBV27	TRBJ2-1	CASSDRRALLPSDEQFF
TRBV4-2	TRBJ2-7	CASSQDGLAGGLSGEQYF
TRBV6-6	TRBJ1-5	CASSYSPGDNQPQHF
TRBV12-3/TRBV12-4	TRBJ1-1	CASSNYGLLNTEAFF
TRBV2	TRBJ2-5	CASSDVAEGPQETQYF
TRBV5-1	TRBJ2-5	CASSQTGGQETQYF
TRBV29-1	TRBJ2-7	CSVELEVGTYEQYF
TRBV30	TRBJ2-5	CAWSVLGLDGETQYF
TRBV11-2	TRBJ2-1	CASSLVARTHCYNEQFF
TRBV9	TRBJ2-4	CASSPGTRCDIQYF
TRBV7-2	TRBJ2-3	CASSLAGGLSDTQYF
TRBV30	TRBJ2-3	CAWSVLAGGPADTQYF
TRBV6-5	TRBJ1-5	CASSSGTASQHF
TRBV20-1	TRBJ2-7	CSARPLAGGSPYEQYF
TRBV7-8	TRBJ2-7	CASSLAGQAYEQYF
TRBV7-9	TRBJ2-2	CAKHGNTGELFF
TRBV4-3	TRBJ1-6	CASSQDRQGLNNSPLHF
TRBV4-2	TRBJ2-3	CASSPRLAETDTQYF
TRBV30	TRBJ1-5	CAWSVGARPPPQHF
TRBV9	TRBJ2-3	CASSGDTQYF
TRBV5-8	TRBJ1-2	CASSLGDSHYGYTF
TRBV28	TRBJ1-4	CASSQTGGREKLFF
TRBV19	TRBJ2-7	CASSTKYEQYF
TRBV27	TRBJ2-7	CASSYRNTYEQYF
TRBV27	TRBJ2-7	CASSSWGPSYEQYF
TRBV4-1	TRBJ1-6	CASSQDPLTGVYNSPLHF
TRBV6-5	TRBJ2-2	CASRYGGAGELFF
TRBV7-2	TRBJ1-2	CASSPLVGDPQTYYGYTF
TRBV6-5	TRBJ2-1	CASSYSVYSLRDEQFF
TRBV2	TRBJ2-7	CASSALGTYEQYF
TRBV4-1	TRBJ2-7	CASSQEGVGAYEQYF
TRBV19	TRBJ2-3	CASSTGTRGAADTQYF
TRBV3-1	TRBJ1-3	CASSQDLRNSGNTIYF
TRBV7-2	TRBJ2-5	CASSLALVGLETQYF
TRBV7-2	TRBJ2-5	CASSLSLQRPTETQYF
TRBV7-6	TRBJ2-5	CASSPTKGLEETQYF
TRBV7-9	TRBJ1-1	CASTSGSDRGHSF
TRBV28	TRBJ1-4	CASRKQARSEKLFF
TRBV5-5	TRBJ1-2	CASSSSGLANYGYTF
TRBV5-4	TRBJ2-7	CASSLLGPSGEQYF
TRBV30	TRBJ2-7	CAWSVLAGDEQYF
TRBV7-6	TRBJ2-2	CASSSGTGAVTGELFF